One sample yielded the 19 T cell receptor beta chains listed below, sequenced in a study of shared clonotypes between healthy human individuals (dated by TCRdb to the early 2020s). Library method: the immunoSEQ multiplex PCR assay. TCRdb mirrors the immuneACCESS table, restricted to in-frame sequences. Some clones are absent from its copies; in checked studies, under half trace to an unresolved V gene, and the reason for the others is unknown. The sample profile shows roughly 850,000 clones; 90% to 98% of them were found once. The ten top clones hold roughly 0.23% of the sample. CD8 naive samples were obtained by positive selection for CCR7 among CD45RO-negative cells, yielding a CD45RA+CCR7+ population from which TemRA cells were excluded. Sequencing was carried out using naive CD8+ T cells sorted from blood. The sample's cell subset or site label is to be understood as: CD45RA+CCR7+. The receptors derive from a man aged 25-45 years in good health.

This CDR3 is CASSISGSRETQYF. The CDR3 DNA reads as TGTGCCAGCAGTATTAGCGGGAGCAGAGAGACCCAGTACTTC. This chain links TRBV7-9 with TRBJ2-5; TRBD2 aligns across 9 bases. This CDR3 is built from 14 residues. V shed 6 bases and J 4 bases; nucleotides not matched to a gene: 6. Germline V gene lookup returns CDR1 SEHNR and CDR2 FQNEAQ (reference sequence).

The V gene is TRBV28, the J gene TRBJ1-2; D is unclear. The germline V and J ends were trimmed by 8 bases and 0 bases, with 28 bases remaining between them. The CDR3 is made up of 19 amino acids. Germline V gene sequence: CDR1 MDHEN, CDR2 SYDVKM. The CDR3 here is CASSFYFLTSLQANYGYTF. Written as DNA, the CDR3 is TGTGCCAGCTCCTTTTATTTCCTGACGAGCCTGCAAGCTAACTATGGCTACACCTTC.

V and J are TRBV2 and TRBJ2-5; 11 positions agree with TRBD2. Germline lookup yields CDR1 SNHLY and CDR2 FYNNEI. V was pared by 10 bases and J by 7 bases, with 20 bases of the junction left unmatched. The length of the CDR3 is 17 residues. The CDR3 bases are TGTGCCACTCGACTAGCGGGAAGCCGTCTGCCCATGGGGACCCAGTACTTC. It is translated as CATRLAGSRLPMGTQYF.

The chain employs TRBV5-1 and TRBJ2-1, with 8 bases lining up with TRBD2. This CDR3 has 16 residues. V trimming: 4 bases; J trimming: 0 bases; junction bases outside the gene matches: 6. The germline V gene encodes CDR1 SGHRS and CDR2 YFSETQ. The CDR3 here is CASSTTSGGSYNEQFF. The CDR3 DNA follows: TGCGCCAGCAGCACCACTAGCGGAGGCTCCTACAATGAGCAGTTCTTC.

V usage is TRBV11-2 and J usage is TRBJ2-6; no definite D call. The V end lost 3 bases, the J end lost 4 bases, and 4 bases lay between the germline ends. The V gene's germline CDR1 is SGHAT and CDR2 FQNNGV. The CDR3 length is 13 residues. The CDR3 is CASSFTGANVLTF. The DNA for the CDR3 is TGTGCCAGCAGCTTTACCGGGGCCAACGTCCTGACTTTC.

This chain uses TRBV5-1 with TRBJ2-5; possible D gene TRBD1, 5 bases. V was pared by 4 bases and J by 3 bases, with 19 bases between. The germline V gene encodes CDR1 SGHRS and CDR2 YFSETQ. CDR3 length: 16 amino acids. Here the CDR3 reads CASSPTVTGTEETQYF. CDR3 in DNA: TGCGCCAGCAGCCCGACAGTCACGGGTACCGAAGAGACCCAGTACTTC.

This chain links TRBV7-8 with TRBJ2-2; D is unresolved. This CDR3 has 13 residues. V lost 0 bases and J lost 8, with 7 bases in between. Looked up from germline, CDR1 is SGHVS and CDR2 is FQNEAQ. The CDR3 region is CASSLALFGELFF. The DNA of the CDR3 is TGTGCCAGCAGCTTAGCGCTTTTTGGGGAGCTGTTTTTT.

The rearrangement joins TRBV15 to TRBJ2-7, with a weak D call TRBD2 (6 bases). This CDR3 contains 16 residues. Between the trimmed V and J ends, which lost 1 base and 6 bases, there was a span of 19 bases. CDR1 and CDR2 from the germline V gene are LNHNV and YYDKDF (reference sequence). The CDR3 region has the DNA TGTGCCACCAGCAGAGTCCTGGGACTCGCCCGGGGCGAGCAGTACTTC. Translating it yields CATSRVLGLARGEQYF.

Of note for this clone: This sample includes further DNA sequences coding for the same CDR3. The chain couples TRBV11-3 to TRBJ2-7, with TRBD1 identical over 7 bases. The CDR3 loop spans 14 amino acids. V lost 5 bases to trimming and J lost 2 bases; unmatched junction nucleotides: 6. Germline V gene lookup returns CDR1 SGHNT and CDR2 YENEEA. CDR3 in DNA: TGTGCCAGCAGCCCCCGGGACAGACCCTACGAGCAGTACTTC. Protein product: CASSPRDRPYEQYF.

CDR3 sequence (DNA): TGTGCCAGCAGTTCCAGGACTAGCGGGACCCCCTACGAGCAGTACTTC. This codes for CASSSRTSGTPYEQYF. The gene calls are TRBV27 and TRBJ2-7, with TRBD2 matching over 12 bases. The CDR3 contains 16 residues. The V and J ends lost 4 bases and 2 bases, in that order; junction bases with no gene match: 6. The germline gives CDR1 MNHEY, CDR2 SMNVEV (reference sequence).

This chain uses TRBV7-9 with TRBJ2-7, with 7 bases identical to TRBD1. This CDR3 contains 16 residues. CDR1 and CDR2 (germline): SEHNR, FQNEAQ (reference sequence). The junction had 10 bases not matched to a gene; V was cut back by 3 bases and J by 2 bases. The CDR3 region is CASSFPSGDRAYEQYF. CDR3 DNA sequence: TGTGCCAGCAGCTTCCCCTCTGGGGACAGAGCCTACGAGCAGTACTTC.

J is TRBJ2-6 and V is TRBV2, with 7 bases aligning to TRBD1. This CDR3 spans 17 amino acids. J was trimmed by 0 bases and V by 1 base; bases with no gene match: 3. Germline lookup yields CDR1 SNHLY and CDR2 FYNNEI. CDR3 loop: CASSEGPGGSGANVLTF. The DNA of the CDR3 is TGTGCCAGCAGTGAAGGCCCAGGGGGCTCTGGGGCCAACGTCCTGACTTTC.

The chain is built from TRBV7-9 and TRBJ2-3, with 9 nucleotides matching TRBD2. This CDR3 comprises 15 residues. J lost 1 base, V lost 7 bases, and 6 bases had no gene match. Germline loops: CDR1 SEHNR, CDR2 FQNEAQ (reference sequence). The CDR3 DNA is TGTGCCAGCACCTCCATAGCGGGAGGCACAGATACGCAGTATTTT. Its translation is CASTSIAGGTDTQYF.

The chain carries TRBV5-8 and TRBJ2-5; the D gene could be TRBD1 or TRBD2 (5 bases each). The CDR3 extends over 16 amino acids. Germline CDR1 reads SGHTS; CDR2 reads YDEGEE. The V end lost 1 base, the J end lost 2 bases, and 15 bases lay between the germline ends. Here the CDR3 DNA reads TGTGCCAGCAGCTTGTACCTCCGGGGACGTCAAGAGACCCAGTACTTC. It is translated as CASSLYLRGRQETQYF.

The V gene is TRBV11-2, the J gene TRBJ1-5, with 7 bases aligning to TRBD1. The CDR3 contains 13 residues. The germline gives CDR1 SGHAT, CDR2 FQNNGV. After removal of 6 bases from V and 5 bases from J, the junction contained 4 bases not matched to a gene. The CDR3 sequence: CASSTGVDQPQHF. The CDR3 DNA reads as TGTGCCAGCAGTACAGGGGTGGATCAGCCCCAGCATTTT.

The chain is built from TRBV11-2 and TRBJ2-2; D gene uncertain. Germline CDR1 is SGHAT and CDR2 is FQNNGV. This CDR3 comprises 14 residues. V lost 0 bases and J 4 bases, leaving 6 bases between the germline ends. The CDR3 protein is CASSLERSTGELFF. The CDR3 coding sequence is TGTGCCAGCAGCTTAGAACGGAGCACCGGGGAGCTGTTTTTT.

The chain recombines TRBV11-2 with TRBJ2-1; 13 bases match TRBD2. Trimming cost V 4 bases and J 4 bases; bases outside gene matches: 7. From germline, CDR1 is SGHAT and CDR2 FQNNGV. The CDR3 is 17 amino acids. DNA for the CDR3: TGTGCCAGCAGCTCACCGGGACTAGCGGGGCCTTACAATGAGCAGTTCTTC. This gives the protein CASSSPGLAGPYNEQFF. Full variable domain (rest looked up from reference TRBV11-2 and TRBJ2-1): EAGVAQSPRYKIIEKRQSVAFWCNPISGHATLYWYQQILGQGPKLLIQFQNNGVVDDSQLPKDRFSAERLKGVDSTLKIQPAKLEDSAVYLCASSSPGLAGPYNEQFFGPGTRLTVL.

The chain employs TRBV4-1 and TRBJ1-2; D may be TRBD1 (5 bases). There are 17 residues in the CDR3. V gave up 0 bases and J gave up 0 bases, with 14 bases separating them. CDR1 MGHRA and CDR2 YSYEKL come from the germline V gene. The CDR3 DNA follows: TGCGCCAGCAGCCAAGAAGGGGCGCCTACTTCTAACTATGGCTACACCTTC. It encodes CASSQEGAPTSNYGYTF.

The rearrangement uses TRBV7-9 and TRBJ1-1; D is unresolved. The V gene lost 4 bases and the J gene lost 3 bases, with 12 bases spanning the gap. The CDR3 covers 14 residues. Germline loops: CDR1 SEHNR, CDR2 FQNEAQ (reference sequence). The CDR3 region has the DNA TGTGCCAGCAGCTCGGTTGCTGATGACACTGAAGCTTTCTTT. Its translation is CASSSVADDTEAFF.